One sample yielded the 25 T cell receptor beta chains listed below, sequenced in a study of T cells after yellow fever vaccination. Using its own MiXCR run on the 5' RACE reads, TCRdb lists one record per CDR3 protein. The table shows roughly 45,000 distinct CDR3 sequences, with roughly 7% occurring only once. Specimen: CD8+ T cells not binding an NS4B(214-222) dextramer, sorted from PBMCs, collected 45 days after the yellow fever booster vaccination. These receptors originate from a man between 25 and 39 years old who received the YFV17D yellow fever vaccine.

This clonotype was recorded at least ten times. J is TRBJ2-3 and V is TRBV7-2, with 15 bases aligning to TRBD2. The CDR3 totals 17 residues. Per germline, CDR1 SGHTA and CDR2 FQGNSA. Trimming took 5 bases from V and 2 from J; bases not matched to a gene: 5. The CDR3 nucleotides are TGTGCCAGCAGCCCAGGACTAGCGGGAGGGTACACAGATACGCAGTATTTT. Its protein product is CASSPGLAGGYTDTQYF.

This clonotype was observed at least ten times. The V and J genes are TRBV5-1 and TRBJ2-7; TRBD1 agrees at 7 bases. The V gene end was trimmed by 4 bases and the J gene end by 3 bases; junction bases not matched to a gene: 13. The germline V gene encodes CDR1 SGHRS and CDR2 YFSETQ. This CDR3 comprises 16 residues. The CDR3 loop reads CASSAPLTGEVYEQYF. In DNA form, the CDR3 reads TGCGCCAGCAGCGCCCCACTCACAGGGGAAGTCTACGAGCAGTACTTC.

J is TRBJ2-5 and V is TRBV5-4; 7 nucleotides align to TRBD2. Germline trimming cut 4 bases from V and 4 bases from J; bases unmatched to any gene: 13. The CDR3 consists of 16 residues. Germline CDR1 reads SGHNT; CDR2 reads YYREEE (reference sequence). For the CDR3, the DNA is TGTGCCAGCAGCCCTGCGGCTAGCGGTACGGGAGAGACCCAGTACTTC. It encodes CASSPAASGTGETQYF.

As regards this clonotype: This could be a read error, since a much larger clone is one nucleotide away. V and J are TRBV28 and TRBJ2-3; 15 bases are shared with TRBD2. After removal of 9 bases from V and 6 bases from J, the junction contained 16 bases not matched to a gene. Germline V lookup: CDR1 MDHEN, CDR2 SYDVKM. CDR3 length: 18 amino acids. The CDR3 sequence is CARSPPGLAGGGTDTQYF. DNA of the CDR3: TGTGCCAGAAGTCCTCCGGGACTAGCGGGAGGCGGGACGGATACGCAGTATTTT.

With regard to this clonotype: This probably arose from a read error, given a far larger clone one base away. This chain uses TRBV5-1 with TRBJ1-1; D remains ambiguous. The CDR3 totals 12 residues. Germline V CDR1 and CDR2: SGHRS, YFSETQ. The CDR3 sequence: CVSSLGDTEAFF. The CDR3 coding sequence is TGCGTCAGCAGCTTGGGAGACACTGAAGCTTTCTTT. Combining the CDR3 with reference TRBV5-1 and TRBJ1-1 gives the whole variable domain KAGVTQTPRYLIKTRGQQVTLSCSPISGHRSVSWYQQTPGQGLQFLFEYFSETQRNKGNFPGRFSGRQFSNSRSEMNVSTLELGDSALYLCVSSLGDTEAFFGQGTRLTVV.

This clonotype showed up many times. The V call is TRBV29-1, the J call TRBJ2-7; 9 bases fit TRBD2. Germline CDR1 reads SQVTM; CDR2 reads ANQGSEA. The ends lost 4 bases at V and 1 base at J; junction bases unmatched: 2. The CDR3 is 13 residues long. CDR3 DNA sequence: TGCAGCGTTGGGCTAGCGGGGTCCTACGAGCAGTACTTC. Its protein is CSVGLAGSYEQYF.

This clonotype was counted ten times or more. This chain joins TRBV9 and TRBJ2-2, with TRBD2 identical over 9 bases. The CDR3 consists of 16 residues. V shed 4 bases and J 2 bases; nucleotides not matched to a gene: 6. Germline V gene data show CDR1 as SGDLS and CDR2 as YYNGEE. The CDR3 here is CASSPRLAENTGELFF. CDR3 DNA sequence: TGTGCCAGCAGCCCACGACTAGCGGAAAACACCGGGGAGCTGTTTTTT.

This chain links TRBV6-5 with TRBJ1-3; D gene ambiguous. The V gene's germline CDR1 is MNHEY and CDR2 SVGAGI. The CDR3 is made up of 16 amino acids. The V gene lost 0 bases and the J gene lost 4 bases, with 13 bases spanning the gap. Here the CDR3 reads CASSYSIGVRGNTIYF. The DNA of the CDR3 is TGTGCCAGCAGTTACTCCATCGGAGTTAGAGGAAACACCATATATTTT.

This clonotype showed up many times. The rearrangement joins TRBV6-5 to TRBJ2-7; D is unresolved. The CDR3 length is 13 residues. In germline, CDR1 is MNHEY, CDR2 SVGAGI. Trimming pared 0 bases from V and 5 bases from J, leaving 8 bases between. CDR3 coding DNA: TGTGCCAGCAGTTACTCGGTTGACCACGAGCAGTACTTC. Translation: CASSYSVDHEQYF.

This clonotype was found many times. The rearrangement uses TRBV29-1 and TRBJ2-3; 7 bases align to TRBD1. Trimming removed 0 bases from V and 5 bases from J; junction bases left unmatched: 8. The CDR3 extends over 15 amino acids. CDR1 SQVTM and CDR2 ANQGSEA come from the germline V gene. In DNA, the CDR3 is TGCAGCGTTGAAGACCTACAGGGGAGAATAGATACGCAGTATTTT. This encodes CSVEDLQGRIDTQYF.

This clonotype was observed at least ten times. The CDR3 spells CASSTSGQGKETQYF. The CDR3 DNA sequence: TGTGCCAGCAGTACCTCGGGACAGGGTAAAGAGACCCAGTACTTC. The chain carries TRBV27 and TRBJ2-5, with TRBD1 matching 9 bases. CDR3 length: 15 residues. Germline CDR1 reads MNHEY; CDR2 reads SMNVEV (reference sequence). J was trimmed by 3 bases and V by 5 bases; bases with no gene match: 7.

This clonotype is deemed hyperexpanded. The CDR3 bases are TGTGCCAGCAGCTTAGGGAGTTGGCTCGAGCAGTACTTC. Its protein product is CASSLGSWLEQYF. The chain employs TRBV7-2 and TRBJ2-7, with D uncertain. This CDR3 has 13 amino acids. V was pared by 1 base and J by 6 bases, with 10 bases between. CDR1 and CDR2 from the germline V gene are SGHTA and FQGNSA.

This clonotype has ten or more counts. The CDR3 nucleotides read TGTGCCATCAGAGGCGACAGCACGCTAGACATTCAGTACTTC. Residues: CAIRGDSTLDIQYF. The V and J genes are TRBV10-3 and TRBJ2-4, with a possible D match to TRBD1 (5 bases). The CDR3 consists of 14 residues. V lost 6 bases and J 8 bases, leaving 17 bases between the germline ends. CDR1 is ENHRY and CDR2 is SYGVKD in the germline V gene.

The table lists this clonotype with many counts. V is TRBV9 and J is TRBJ2-1, with 7 bases that match TRBD1. The CDR3 consists of 14 residues. V was pared by 0 bases and J by 8 bases, with 5 bases of the junction left unmatched. Germline V gene lookup returns CDR1 SGDLS and CDR2 YYNGEE. CDR3 in amino acids: CASSVAGQLDEQFF. CDR3 nucleotide sequence: TGTGCCAGCAGCGTAGCGGGACAGTTAGATGAGCAGTTCTTC. The full variable domain, in which reference TRBV9 and TRBJ2-1 provide the parts outside the CDR3, is DSGVTQTPKHLITATGQRVTLRCSPRSGDLSVYWYQQSLDQGLQFLIQYYNGEERAKGNILERFSAQQFPDLHSELNLSSLELGDSALYFCASSVAGQLDEQFFGPGTRLTVL.

This clonotype was recorded at least ten times. This chain links TRBV7-6 with TRBJ2-5; 9 bases agree with TRBD1. This CDR3 contains 13 residues. The V segment lost 7 bases and the J segment 7 bases; nucleotides outside the gene matches: 7. Looked up from germline, CDR1 is SGHVS and CDR2 is FNYEAQ. The CDR3 loop reads CASTQTGGGTQYF. In DNA, the CDR3 is TGTGCCAGCACTCAAACAGGGGGCGGGACCCAGTACTTC.

This clonotype was seen only a few times. This chain links TRBV7-9 with TRBJ2-5; D remains unclear. Germline assignment: CDR1 SEHNR and CDR2 FQNEAQ (reference sequence). The CDR3 contains 14 residues. Trimming pared 2 bases from V and 5 bases from J, leaving 12 bases between. The CDR3 DNA is TGTGCCAGCAGCTTAAACCCGTCCCTCGAGACCCAGTACTTC. This codes for CASSLNPSLETQYF.

The count of this clonotype is one. At one of its ends the junction is not consistent with the germline gene, which may arise from a read error. This sequence joins TRBV3-1 and TRBJ2-5, with D uncertain. The CDR3 is 14 residues long. Germline CDR1 reads LGHDT; CDR2 reads YNNKEL (reference sequence). The CDR3 region is CACSQESGQETQYF. CDR3 sequence (DNA): TGTGCCTGCAGCCAAGAGTCAGGACAAGAGACCCAGTACTTC.

This clonotype was recorded at least ten times. The chain combines TRBV7-9 with TRBJ2-2, with 10 bases fitting TRBD2. V was clipped by 3 bases and J by 3 bases; unmatched bases: 4. The CDR3 covers 16 residues. CDR1 SEHNR and CDR2 FQNEAQ come from the germline V gene (reference sequence). The CDR3 DNA reads as TGTGCCAGCAGCTTTACTAGCGGGATGGACACCGGGGAGCTGTTTTTT. Protein product: CASSFTSGMDTGELFF.

This clonotype occurred many times. The chain uses TRBV5-1 and TRBJ1-5; unclear D gene. V lost 1 base and J 5 bases, leaving 13 bases between the germline ends. This CDR3 has 15 residues. Germline CDR1 and CDR2: SGHRS and YFSETQ. The CDR3 loop is CASSLNGSPYQPQHF. The DNA of the CDR3 is TGCGCCAGCAGCTTGAATGGGAGTCCTTATCAGCCCCAGCATTTT.

This clonotype was counted at least ten times. The chain employs TRBV15 and TRBJ2-7, with 8 nucleotides matching TRBD1. The CDR3 contains 16 residues. V dropped 0 bases and J dropped 7; count of bases not matched to a gene: 11. Germline V gene sequence: CDR1 LNHNV, CDR2 YYDKDF (reference sequence). The CDR3 bases are TGTGCCACCAGCAGAGATCAGGACAGGGTGAGGATGGAGCAGTACTTC. It specifies CATSRDQDRVRMEQYF.

This clonotype was observed many times. The chain joins TRBV12-3 or TRBV12-4 to TRBJ2-7, with D perhaps matching TRBD1 (5 bases). The CDR3 sequence is 16 residues long. Trimming shortened V by 3 bases and J by 4 bases, and 19 bases separated the two germline ends. Written as DNA, the CDR3 is TGTGCCAGCAGTTTCCAACTAAGGTCAGGGAAATACGAGCAGTACTTC. Translation: CASSFQLRSGKYEQYF.

This clonotype was recorded at least ten times. V and J are TRBV20-1 and TRBJ2-2; 7 nucleotides align to TRBD2. V dropped 0 bases and J dropped 4; count of bases not matched to a gene: 14. Germline V gene data show CDR1 as DFQATT and CDR2 as SNEGSKA (reference sequence). There are 18 residues in the CDR3. This chain's CDR3 is CSARDYNGAGASTGELFF. CDR3 sequence (DNA): TGCAGTGCTAGAGATTACAATGGGGCGGGAGCTAGCACCGGGGAGCTGTTTTTT.

By share of the sample, this clonotype is medium-sized. V is TRBV20-1 and J is TRBJ1-5; 12 bases map to TRBD1. Germline-derived CDR1 and CDR2 are DFQATT and SNEGSKA (reference sequence). V was clipped by 7 bases and J by 7 bases; unmatched bases: 11. The CDR3 is 15 amino acids. This CDR3 reads CSVQGGQGAWQPQHF. For the CDR3, the DNA is TGCAGTGTCCAGGGGGGACAGGGGGCTTGGCAGCCCCAGCATTTT.

This clonotype has at least ten counts. This rearrangement joins TRBV15 to TRBJ1-5; a weak D match, TRBD1 (5 bases). The V gene lost 4 bases and the J gene lost 0 bases, with 16 bases spanning the gap. The CDR3 contains 17 residues. The germline CDR1 and CDR2 sequences are LNHNV and YYDKDF (reference sequence). For the CDR3, the DNA is TGTGCCACCAGCATAACACAGGATTCACATAGCAATCAGCCCCAGCATTTT. Residues: CATSITQDSHSNQPQHF.

This clonotype has ten or more counts. The rearrangement joins TRBV19 to TRBJ2-3; D is unclear. Deletions cut 4 bases from V and 0 bases from J, with 8 bases between. This CDR3 has 14 amino acids. Germline V CDR1 and CDR2: LNHDA, SQIVND (reference sequence). The CDR3 region is CASSTRGSTDTQYF. CDR3 nucleotide sequence: TGTGCCAGTAGTACCCGTGGGAGCACAGATACGCAGTATTTT. Based on the CDR3 plus reference TRBV19 and TRBJ2-3, the full variable domain is DGGITQSPKYLFRKEGQNVTLSCEQNLNHDAMYWYRQDPGQGLRLIYYSQIVNDFQKGDIAEGYSVSREKKESFPLTVTSAQKNPTAFYLCASSTRGSTDTQYFGPGTRLTVL.